These 21 T cell receptor beta chains were sequenced from one sample in a study of cytomegalovirus exposure and HLA in healthy donors (dated by TCRdb to about 2017). Libraries were built with the immunoSEQ multiplex PCR assay. A mixture of 60 forward primers for TCR Vbeta segments and 13 reverse primers for TCR Jbeta segments was used in the multiplex PCR. As stored in TCRdb, this immuneACCESS dataset retains in-frame rearrangements with V and J assigned. A fraction of the clones does not appear; measured against another copy, unresolved V genes explain less than half of the discrepancy, and the remainder lacks a known reason. The sample yields 200,000 to 250,000 clones; 82% were counted once. The biggest ten clones account for approximately 0.5% of the sample. The sample consisted of PBMCs. These receptors were collected from a woman in her forties in good health and CMV-seronegative.

The chain recombines TRBV6-5 with TRBJ2-7, with TRBD1 identical over 7 bases. Per the germline V gene, CDR1 is MNHEY and CDR2 is SVGAGI. Trimming cost V 5 bases and J 2 bases; bases outside gene matches: 6. CDR3 length: 14 amino acids. DNA for the CDR3: TGTGCCAGCAGTAGGGACAGAGCACCCTACGAGCAGTACTTC. This codes for CASSRDRAPYEQYF.

This chain links TRBV28 with TRBJ2-5; TRBD2 aligns across 12 bases. Germline values: CDR1 MDHEN, CDR2 SYDVKM. The CDR3 has 16 residues. V lost 6 bases, J lost 5 bases, and 10 bases stayed unmatched. For the CDR3, the DNA is TGTGCCAGCAGCCCACAACTAGCGGGGGGTGGGGAGACCCAGTACTTC. This gives the protein CASSPQLAGGGETQYF.

The chain is built from TRBV19 and TRBJ1-5; 8 nucleotides line up with TRBD1. The germline gives CDR1 LNHDA, CDR2 SQIVND (reference sequence). V was pared by 3 bases and J by 11 bases, with 0 bases of the junction left unmatched. This CDR3 contains 11 residues. The CDR3 DNA follows: TGTGCCAGTAGTATGGGACAGGCCCAGCATTTT. This gives the protein CASSMGQAQHF. The full variable domain, completed using reference TRBV19 and TRBJ1-5, is DGGITQSPKYLFRKEGQNVTLSCEQNLNHDAMYWYRQDPGQGLRLIYYSQIVNDFQKGDIAEGYSVSREKKESFPLTVTSAQKNPTAFYLCASSMGQAQHFGDGTRLSIL.

The chain employs TRBV27 and TRBJ1-1; D perhaps matches TRBD1 (5 bases). This CDR3 comprises 11 residues. The germline V and J ends were trimmed by 5 bases and 11 bases, with 12 bases remaining between them. Germline CDR1 reads MNHEY; CDR2 reads SMNVEV (reference sequence). CDR3 nucleotide sequence: TGTGCCAGCAGTCAGTTGGGGCAGGCTTTCTTT. Amino acid sequence: CASSQLGQAFF.

V gene TRBV5-6 combines with J gene TRBJ1-4, with D unclear. The CDR3 is 14 amino acids. Trimming cost V 3 bases and J 4 bases, with 10 bases left between them. Germline V gene lookup returns CDR1 SGHDT and CDR2 YYEEEE. The CDR3: CASSSRASNEKLFF. The CDR3, as DNA: TGTGCCAGCAGCTCGCGGGCCAGTAATGAAAAACTGTTTTTT.

The rearrangement links TRBV18 to TRBJ2-3; 8 bases fit TRBD2. Per germline, CDR1 KGHSH and CDR2 LQKENI. With 3 bases clipped from V and 4 bases from J, the junction kept 9 bases outside the gene matches. This CDR3 is built from 16 residues. CDR3 in amino acids: CASSPTGLGVPDTQYF. The CDR3 nucleotides are TGTGCCAGCTCACCTACGGGACTAGGAGTCCCAGATACGCAGTATTTT.

J is TRBJ2-1 and V is TRBV9; D possibly corresponds to TRBD2 (6 bases). Looked up from germline, CDR1 is SGDLS and CDR2 is YYNGEE. Trimming pared 4 bases from V and 4 bases from J, leaving 18 bases between. This CDR3 has 16 residues. DNA of the CDR3: TGTGCCAGCAGCCCGCGCCGGACGGGGACTTACAATGAGCAGTTCTTC. It translates to CASSPRRTGTYNEQFF.

Only a few counts were recorded for this clone. The V gene is TRBV5-4, the J gene TRBJ2-3; perhaps TRBD1 as D (7 bases). Germline CDR1 and CDR2: SGHNT and YYREEE (reference sequence). V lost 7 bases and J lost 0, with 18 bases in between. This CDR3 comprises 16 residues. The CDR3: CASEPQGGPSTDTQYF. CDR3 sequence (DNA): TGTGCCAGCGAGCCTCAGGGGGGCCCTAGCACAGATACGCAGTATTTT.

The V call is TRBV2, the J call TRBJ2-1; TRBD1 aligns across 9 bases. This CDR3 has 14 residues. CDR1 is SNHLY, CDR2 FYNNEI, per germline. The ends lost 2 bases at V and 14 bases at J; junction bases unmatched: 10. CDR3 sequence: CASSETNAGTGKFF. CDR3 DNA sequence: TGTGCCAGCAGTGAAACAAACGCCGGGACAGGGAAGTTCTTC.

J is TRBJ1-2 and V is TRBV7-9, with 7 bases lining up with TRBD1. Germline V gene sequence: CDR1 SEHNR, CDR2 FQNEAQ (reference sequence). After removal of 0 bases from V and 6 bases from J, the junction contained 4 bases not matched to a gene. The CDR3 sequence is 14 residues long. This CDR3 reads CASSLAGGGDGYTF. The CDR3 bases are TGTGCCAGCAGCTTAGCAGGGGGCGGGGATGGCTACACCTTC.

The chain joins TRBV7-3 to TRBJ2-5; D perhaps matches TRBD1 (5 bases). The ends were cut back, 5 bases at V and 3 bases at J, with 10 bases in the middle. Germline assignment: CDR1 SGHTA and CDR2 FQGTGA. There are 13 residues in the CDR3. The CDR3 DNA reads as TGTGCCAGCAGCCAAGGGGTTAAAGAGACCCAGTACTTC. Translating it yields CASSQGVKETQYF.

The chain carries TRBV2 and TRBJ2-7, with D unresolved. Germline CDR1 and CDR2: SNHLY and FYNNEI. V was cut by 7 bases and J by 1 base, with 8 bases left in between. CDR3 length equals 12 residues. In DNA, the CDR3 is TGTGCCAGCACCCCACTGTCCTACGAGCAGTACTTC. Its protein product is CASTPLSYEQYF. The whole variable domain, remainder taken from reference TRBV2 and TRBJ2-7, is EPEVTQTPSHQVTQMGQEVILRCVPISNHLYFYWYRQILGQKVEFLVSFYNNEISEKSEIFDDQFSVERPDGSNFTLKIRSTKLEDSAMYFCASTPLSYEQYFGPGTRLTVT.

This rearrangement joins TRBV7-9 to TRBJ1-1; 7 bases line up with TRBD1. V lost 10 bases and J lost 6; bases outside the gene matches: 11. The CDR3 covers 13 residues. Germline V gives CDR1 SEHNR, CDR2 FQNEAQ (reference sequence). The DNA of the CDR3 is TGTGCCACCGTAGTAGATCAGGGGGCTGAAGCTTTCTTT. This gives the protein CATVVDQGAEAFF.

V gene TRBV6-4 combines with J gene TRBJ1-6, with D unclear. The CDR3 sequence is 14 residues long. The germline V and J ends were trimmed by 6 bases and 0 bases, with 6 bases remaining between them. Germline V CDR1 and CDR2: MRHNA, SNTAGT. CDR3 nucleotide sequence: TGTGCCAGCAGCGCTAGCTCCTATAATTCACCCCTCCACTTT. Translating gives CASSASSYNSPLHF.

The J gene is TRBJ1-2, the V gene TRBV6-6, with D possibly matching TRBD1 (5 bases). Deletions cut 4 bases from V and 6 bases from J, with 15 bases between. The CDR3 runs to 14 residues. CDR1 MNHNY and CDR2 SVGAGI come from the germline V gene (reference sequence). DNA of the CDR3: TGTGCCAGCAGTTTCAGGGCTCATACCGATGGCTACACCTTC. Translating gives CASSFRAHTDGYTF.

This chain's CDR3 is CASSVDEDPGELFF. The CDR3, as DNA: TGTGCCAGCAGCGTAGATGAGGATCCCGGGGAGCTGTTTTTT. The J gene is TRBJ2-2, the V gene TRBV9, with D unresolved. CDR1 and CDR2 (germline): SGDLS, YYNGEE. The CDR3 has 14 amino acids. Trimming took 0 bases from V and 6 from J, leaving 9 bases between them.

The rearrangement joins TRBV28 to TRBJ2-1; no definite D call. Trimming pared 6 bases from V and 8 bases from J, leaving 20 bases between. CDR1 and CDR2 (germline): MDHEN, SYDVKM. The CDR3 totals 15 residues. The CDR3 here is CASRSKLIQVHEQFF. DNA of the CDR3: TGTGCCAGCAGATCTAAATTGATTCAGGTCCATGAGCAGTTCTTC.

The gene calls are TRBV5-1 and TRBJ2-1; a possible D gene is TRBD2 (6 bases). Germline CDR1 reads SGHRS; CDR2 reads YFSETQ. Trimming took 6 bases from V and 0 from J, leaving 13 bases between them. The CDR3 is 15 amino acids. The CDR3 coding sequence is TGCGCCAGCACGCGGGAAAAGAGCTCCTACAATGAGCAGTTCTTC. This gives the protein CASTREKSSYNEQFF.

The chain has TRBV5-4 and TRBJ2-1; D might be TRBD2 (6 bases). The CDR3 runs to 14 residues. The germline V gene encodes CDR1 SGHNT and CDR2 YYREEE (reference sequence). Deletions cut 3 bases from V and 4 bases from J, with 11 bases between. In DNA form, the CDR3 reads TGTGCCAGCAGCTCCGGGACTGGATACAATGAGCAGTTCTTC. Its translation is CASSSGTGYNEQFF. Combining the CDR3 with reference TRBV5-4 and TRBJ2-1 gives the whole variable domain ETGVTQSPTHLIKTRGQQVTLRCSSQSGHNTVSWYQQALGQGPQFIFQYYREEENGRGNFPPRFSGLQFPNYSSELNVNALELDDSALYLCASSSGTGYNEQFFGPGTRLTVL.

V and J are TRBV4-3 and TRBJ1-2; 9 bases are a match to TRBD1. Trimming took 1 base from V and 11 from J; bases not matched to a gene: 5. The CDR3 sequence is 13 residues long. Germline-derived CDR1 and CDR2 are LGHNA and YSLEER. This chain's CDR3 is CASSQAPDRGYTF. DNA for the CDR3: TGCGCCAGCAGCCAAGCCCCGGACAGGGGTTACACCTTC.

The chain is built from TRBV9 and TRBJ2-5, with 9 nucleotides matching TRBD2. Germline lookup yields CDR1 SGDLS and CDR2 YYNGEE. The CDR3 is made up of 16 amino acids. The V and J ends lost 2 bases and 5 bases, in that order; junction bases with no gene match: 10. In nucleotides, the CDR3 is TGTGCCAGCAGCGTTTCCCCCCGGACTAGCGAGGAGACCCAGTACTTC. This sequence encodes CASSVSPRTSEETQYF. The complete variable domain, with remaining parts taken from reference TRBV9 and TRBJ2-5, reads DSGVTQTPKHLITATGQRVTLRCSPRSGDLSVYWYQQSLDQGLQFLIQYYNGEERAKGNILERFSAQQFPDLHSELNLSSLELGDSALYFCASSVSPRTSEETQYFGPGTRLLVL.